Below, one T cell receptor beta chain is given with its context. The data were taken from a study of blood T cell repertoires in COVID-19. About the research overall: PBMCs, B-cell-depleted T cells, or T cells were the source of the cDNA or gDNA that made up the material.

Self-reported history from a screening survey and questionnaire set each donor's cohort. Assay: immunoSEQ multiplex PCR; the TCRdb copy retains only in-frame clones and omits some. The sample gives approximately 240,000 clones, 80% to 90% of which show up once; about 3.5% is in the top ten. The germline gives CDR1 MNHEY, CDR2 SVGAGI. Trimming took 0 bases from V and 1 from J, leaving 9 bases between them. This CDR3 spans 15 amino acids. The chain employs TRBV6-5 and TRBJ1-2; no clear D. The sample taken for sequencing was PBMCs or T cells enriched from blood (not recorded which). The sequence came from a woman younger than 35 in a cohort exposed to, infected with or recovered from COVID-19 (not recorded which). CDR3 nucleotides: TGTGCCAGCAGTTACTCGTTAGGAGATAACTATGGCTACACCTTC. Its protein product is CASSYSLGDNYGYTF.